The clone carrying this TCR beta chain was seen at least ten times. CDR1 MGHRA and CDR2 YSYEKL come from the germline V gene. This CDR3 contains 19 residues. V lost 0 bases to trimming and J lost 2 bases; unmatched junction nucleotides: 13. This sample is drawn from a study of Graves' ophthalmopathy and Graves' hyperthyroidism. Amplifying from RNA transcripts, the study obtained TCR beta CDR3 regions. The first-round RT-PCR employed HTBI primers together with the Qiagen OneStep RT-PCR kit. A multiplex PCR was then performed as the second round. TCRdb called the multiplex PCR reads again in MiXCR, with one record for every CDR3 protein. The repertoire holds 35,000 to 50,000 distinct CDR3 sequences, with 50% as singletons. The term stable hyperthyroidism indicated an absence of ophthalmopathy within 18 months of follow-up.

The clonotype comes from an adult woman with stable Graves' hyperthyroidism. Sequenced: peripheral blood. The chain has TRBV4-1 and TRBJ2-3; 8 positions match TRBD1. The CDR3 loop is CASSQEVLVQGAHTDTQYF. The CDR3 bases are TGCGCCAGCAGCCAAGAGGTTCTGGTCCAGGGGGCTCACACAGATACGCAGTATTTT.